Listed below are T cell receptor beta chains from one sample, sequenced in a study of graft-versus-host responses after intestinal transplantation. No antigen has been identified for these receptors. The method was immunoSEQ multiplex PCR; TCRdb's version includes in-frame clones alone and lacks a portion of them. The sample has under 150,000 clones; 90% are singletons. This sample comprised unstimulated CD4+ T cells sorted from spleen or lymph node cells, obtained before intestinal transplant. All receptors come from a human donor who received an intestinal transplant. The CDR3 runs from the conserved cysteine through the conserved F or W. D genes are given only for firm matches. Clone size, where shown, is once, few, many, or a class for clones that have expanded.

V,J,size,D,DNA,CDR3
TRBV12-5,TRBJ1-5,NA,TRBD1,TGTGCTAGTGGACCTACAGGGGTCAATCAGCCCCAGCATTTT,CASGPTGVNQPQHF
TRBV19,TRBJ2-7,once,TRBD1,TGTGCCAGTACCCTAAAGGGGACAGGCTCCTACGAGCAGTACTTC,CASTLKGTGSYEQYF
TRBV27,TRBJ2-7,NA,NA,TGTGCCAGCAGTCTGTACAGGGACACCTACGAGCAGTACTTC,CASSLYRDTYEQYF
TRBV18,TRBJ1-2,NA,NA,TGTGCCAGCTCACCCAATGGCAATTTTTATGGCTACACCTTC,CASSPNGNFYGYTF
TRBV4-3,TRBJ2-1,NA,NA,TGCGCCAGCAGCCAAACCAGGGACTCCTACAATGAGCAGTTCTTC,CASSQTRDSYNEQFF
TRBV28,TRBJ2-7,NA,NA,TGTGCCAGCAGTTTAGCAACAGGGATAGTGGGCTACGAGCAGTGCTTC,CASSLATGIVGYEQCF
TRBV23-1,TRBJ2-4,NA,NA,TGCGCCAGCAGTCAATCCGTAACAGGGAAGGAGTACTTC,CASSQSVTGKEYF
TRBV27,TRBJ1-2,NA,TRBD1,TGTGCCAGCTCTGGGTCCCGGGACAGGGTTCGGGGCTACACCTTC,CASSGSRDRVRGYTF
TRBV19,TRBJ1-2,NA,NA,TGTGCCAGTAGTCGGGACACCTATGGCTACACCTTC,CASSRDTYGYTF
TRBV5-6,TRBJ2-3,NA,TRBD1,TGTGCCAGCAGCTGGGGGGACAGGGTTCTCCGGACGCAGTATTTT,CASSWGDRVLRTQYF
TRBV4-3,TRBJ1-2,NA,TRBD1,TGCGCCAGCAGCCAGGGCATAGGACAGGGCGGGTATGGCTACACCTTC,CASSQGIGQGGYGYTF
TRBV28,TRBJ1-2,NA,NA,TGTGCCAGCACCCCACGGGGGGCGGGTGGCTACACCTTC,CASTPRGAGGYTF
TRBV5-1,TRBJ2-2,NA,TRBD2,TGCGCCAGCAGCTTTGGACTAGCGGGAGGGGTCGGCACCGGGGAGCTGTTTTTT,CASSFGLAGGVGTGELFF
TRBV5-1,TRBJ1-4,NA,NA,TGCGCCAGCAAGACCTCGACAGCGACTAATGAAAAACTGTTTTTT,CASKTSTATNEKLFF
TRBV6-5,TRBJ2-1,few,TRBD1,TGTGCCAGCACCATAACCGGGACAGGGTTGATGAAGCAGTTCTTC,CASTITGTGLMKQFF
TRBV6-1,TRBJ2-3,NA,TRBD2,TGTGCCAGCAGTGGAGTAGCGGGGGGTCGATTCACAGATACGCAGTATTTT,CASSGVAGGRFTDTQYF
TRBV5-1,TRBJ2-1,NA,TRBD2,TGCGCCAGCAGCCTGACGGGACTACGAAATGAGCAGTTCTTC,CASSLTGLRNEQFF